Below, 22 T cell receptor beta chains from the same sample are listed, as sequenced in a study of technical replicates of blood from several donors. Using immunoSEQ multiplex PCR, the repertoire was profiled, and TCRdb retains in-frame clones only, with some absent. Altogether more than 65,000 clones are present, about 94% being singletons, with the ten largest covering approximately 0.27%. Sequenced: T cells isolated from PBMCs. All receptors derive from a human donor in good health.

V and J are TRBV5-8 and TRBJ2-2, with D possibly matching TRBD1 (6 bases). Germline CDR1 reads SGHTS; CDR2 reads YDEGEE. This CDR3 has 12 amino acids. Trimming removed 10 bases from V and 5 bases from J, with 12 bases in between. The DNA of the CDR3 is TGTGCCCTCCGTAGGGGGACCGGGGAGCTGTTTTTT. It specifies CALRRGTGELFF.

The J gene is TRBJ2-1, the V gene TRBV18, with TRBD2 matching 15 bases. Germline CDR1 is KGHSH and CDR2 is LQKENI. CDR3 length: 20 residues. J lost 0 bases, V lost 3 bases, and 9 bases had no gene match. CDR3 loop: CASSPGTSGRTTGSYNEQFF. CDR3 bases: TGTGCCAGCTCACCCGGGACTAGCGGGAGGACGACGGGCTCCTACAATGAGCAGTTCTTC.

The CDR3 loop reads CASSQEASGSQETQYF. The DNA of the CDR3 is TGTGCCAGCAGCCAAGAGGCTAGCGGGAGCCAAGAGACCCAGTACTTC. This chain links TRBV4-2 with TRBJ2-5, with 10 bases identical to TRBD2. This CDR3 region has 16 residues. CDR1 and CDR2 from the germline V gene are LGHNA and YNFKEQ. Trimming at V came to 0 bases and at J to 1 base, leaving 2 bases not matched to a gene.

CDR3 sequence (DNA): TGCAGCGTTGTGGCATTTCCTGTCCACGAGCAGTACTTC. Its translation is CSVVAFPVHEQYF. V usage is TRBV29-1 and J usage is TRBJ2-7; unclear D gene. CDR1 is SQVTM and CDR2 is ANQGSEA in the germline V gene. The CDR3 is 13 residues long. V lost 4 bases and J lost 5, with 15 bases in between.

The chain carries TRBV25-1 and TRBJ2-3, with 10 bases that match TRBD2. V lost 5 bases to trimming and J lost 5 bases; unmatched junction nucleotides: 7. This CDR3 is built from 15 residues. From germline, CDR1 is MGHDK and CDR2 SYGVNS. DNA of the CDR3: TGTGCCAGCAGTTTTGTGAGCGGGGGGGGAGATACGCAGTATTTT. It is translated as CASSFVSGGGDTQYF.

The chain uses TRBV5-1 and TRBJ2-7; D is unclear. Trimming stripped 0 bases from V and 2 bases from J, with 6 bases between. The CDR3 length is 13 residues. Germline values: CDR1 SGHRS, CDR2 YFSETQ. CDR3 residues: CASSLAEPYEQYF. In nucleotides, the CDR3 is TGCGCCAGCAGCTTGGCCGAGCCCTACGAGCAGTACTTC.

J is TRBJ2-1 and V is TRBV5-1; TRBD1 matches 12 bases. In germline, CDR1 is SGHRS, CDR2 YFSETQ. The CDR3 extends over 15 amino acids. Germline trimming cut 4 bases from V and 7 bases from J; bases unmatched to any gene: 6. The CDR3 sequence: CASSPGDRGPNEQFF. The CDR3 coding sequence is TGCGCCAGCAGCCCGGGGGACAGGGGGCCAAATGAGCAGTTCTTC.

This sequence joins TRBV27 and TRBJ2-7, with 12 positions matching TRBD2. CDR1 is MNHEY, CDR2 SMNVEV, per germline (reference sequence). This CDR3 spans 18 amino acids. V shed 2 bases and J 1 base; nucleotides not matched to a gene: 9. CDR3 sequence (DNA): TGTGCCAGCAGTTTAGGCCCCCCGCTAGCGGGAGGGTCCTACGAGCAGTACTTC. It translates to CASSLGPPLAGGSYEQYF.

This chain connects TRBV9 to TRBJ2-3; 9 bases map to TRBD2. Germline CDR1 SGDLS, CDR2 YYNGEE. The CDR3 runs to 17 residues. V lost 2 bases and J lost 0; bases outside the gene matches: 7. DNA of the CDR3: TGTGCCAGCAGCGTCGGGAGCGGGGGGCTAAGCACAGATACGCAGTATTTT. Translation: CASSVGSGGLSTDTQYF.

The V gene is TRBV14, the J gene TRBJ2-7; a weak D match, TRBD1 (5 bases). This CDR3 comprises 14 residues. V lost 6 bases to trimming and J lost 4 bases, with 16 bases between them. The germline gives CDR1 SGHDN, CDR2 FVKESK. The CDR3 region is CASSPTAVSYEQYF. CDR3 nucleotides: TGTGCCAGCAGTCCGACAGCTGTTTCGTACGAGCAGTACTTC.

The V call is TRBV4-1, the J call TRBJ1-4, with TRBD1 matching over 7 bases. Germline trimming cut 4 bases from V and 5 bases from J; bases unmatched to any gene: 13. Germline loops: CDR1 MGHRA, CDR2 YSYEKL. The CDR3 is made up of 17 amino acids. The CDR3 nucleotides are TGCGCCAGCAGCCGACAGGGTTTAATCCCCTGGAATGAAAAACTGTTTTTT. Its protein is CASSRQGLIPWNEKLFF.

The genes are TRBV5-1 and TRBJ2-2; D perhaps matches TRBD1 (5 bases). Germline values: CDR1 SGHRS, CDR2 YFSETQ. The V gene lost 0 bases and the J gene lost 5 bases, with 14 bases spanning the gap. The CDR3 runs 16 residues. This CDR3 reads CASSLVVTRGTGELFF. CDR3 nucleotide sequence: TGCGCCAGCAGCTTGGTCGTGACAAGGGGAACCGGGGAGCTGTTTTTT. Supplemented by reference TRBV5-1 and TRBJ2-2, the full variable domain reads KAGVTQTPRYLIKTRGQQVTLSCSPISGHRSVSWYQQTPGQGLQFLFEYFSETQRNKGNFPGRFSGRQFSNSRSEMNVSTLELGDSALYLCASSLVVTRGTGELFFGEGSRLTVL.

The chain couples TRBV6-1 to TRBJ2-7, with D maybe TRBD2 (6 bases). Trimming pared 1 base from V and 5 bases from J, leaving 15 bases between. CDR1 is MNHNS, CDR2 SASEGT, per germline. The CDR3 has 15 residues. The CDR3 DNA sequence: TGTGCCAGCAGTGAAGTACGAGGGAGGTTCGACGAGCAGTACTTC. Translated: CASSEVRGRFDEQYF.

This chain links TRBV5-1 with TRBJ2-4; D unclear. V lost 1 base, J lost 0 bases, and 11 bases lay in between. The CDR3 consists of 16 residues. Looked up from germline, CDR1 is SGHRS and CDR2 is YFSETQ. CDR3 protein: CASSLRGTLAKNIQYF. For the CDR3, the DNA is TGCGCCAGCAGCTTGCGAGGCACTCTAGCCAAAAACATTCAGTACTTC.

The chain is built from TRBV19 and TRBJ2-7; a weak D match, TRBD2 (6 bases). Trimming stripped 3 bases from V and 5 bases from J, with 14 bases between. Germline CDR1 is LNHDA and CDR2 is SQIVND (reference sequence). The CDR3 runs to 14 residues. The CDR3, as DNA: TGTGCCAGTAGTATGATGGAGGGGTCTCACGAGCAGTACTTC. Protein: CASSMMEGSHEQYF.

The chain joins TRBV28 to TRBJ2-1, with 8 bases lining up with TRBD1. The trim removed 5 bases at V and 4 bases at J, leaving 7 bases unmatched. Germline CDR1 reads MDHEN; CDR2 reads SYDVKM. The CDR3 length is 15 residues. Here the CDR3 reads CASSRTGSGYNEQFF. The CDR3 region has the DNA TGTGCCAGCAGTCGGACAGGGTCGGGATACAATGAGCAGTTCTTC.

The gene calls are TRBV15 and TRBJ2-3; 12 positions agree with TRBD2. Germline CDR1 LNHNV, CDR2 YYDKDF (reference sequence). V lost 5 bases and J lost 1; bases outside the gene matches: 1. The length of the CDR3 is 15 residues. In nucleotides, the CDR3 is TGTGCCACCAGCTGGACTAGCGGGGGCACAGATACGCAGTATTTT. Translation gives CATSWTSGGTDTQYF. Variable domain in full (rest from reference TRBV15 and TRBJ2-3): DAMVIQNPRYQVTQFGKPVTLSCSQTLNHNVMYWYQQKSSQAPKLLFHYYDKDFNNEADTPDNFQSRRPNTSFCFLDIRSPGLGDTAMYLCATSWTSGGTDTQYFGPGTRLTVL.

This clone occurred a few times. V usage is TRBV4-1 and J usage is TRBJ1-1, with 9 nucleotides matching TRBD1. This CDR3 is built from 17 residues. V was pared by 1 base and J by 4 bases, with 10 bases of the junction left unmatched. From germline, CDR1 is MGHRA and CDR2 YSYEKL. Here the CDR3 DNA reads TGCGCCAGCAGCCAAGGCCCACAGGGGGCGGCGGGCACTGAAGCTTTCTTT. Residues: CASSQGPQGAAGTEAFF.

This clone appeared a single time. This rearrangement joins TRBV4-1 to TRBJ2-7, with TRBD1 matching 7 bases. The CDR3 extends over 14 amino acids. Trimming cost V 4 bases and J 7 bases; bases outside gene matches: 10. From germline, CDR1 is MGHRA and CDR2 YSYEKL. The CDR3 DNA reads TGCGCCAGCAGCCTAACCGGGACAGCTAAAGAGCAGTACTTC. Protein: CASSLTGTAKEQYF.

The V gene is TRBV27, the J gene TRBJ2-7, with a tentative D call TRBD2 (6 bases). With 7 bases removed from V and 4 bases from J, the gap between germline ends came to 29 bases. Looked up from germline, CDR1 is MNHEY and CDR2 is SMNVEV (reference sequence). The CDR3 sequence is 18 residues long. The CDR3, as DNA: TGTGCCAGCAACGCGGACGGGGGAAGGGGCCGAATGGCGTACGAGCAGTACTTC. Its translation is CASNADGGRGRMAYEQYF.

The chain combines TRBV5-1 with TRBJ2-7; 9 nucleotides match TRBD1. Trimming cost V 4 bases and J 5 bases; bases outside gene matches: 16. This CDR3 contains 17 residues. Germline assignment: CDR1 SGHRS and CDR2 YFSETQ. This chain's CDR3 is CASSHDKPGQGNHEQYF. DNA of the CDR3: TGCGCCAGCAGCCATGATAAACCGGGACAGGGTAACCACGAGCAGTACTTC.

This chain uses TRBV5-6 with TRBJ2-3; a possible D gene is TRBD2 (6 bases). Germline V lookup: CDR1 SGHDT, CDR2 YYEEEE. Trimming removed 1 base from V and 1 base from J, with 13 bases in between. The CDR3 length is 16 residues. This chain's CDR3 is CASSLIGGARTDTQYF. CDR3 DNA sequence: TGTGCCAGCAGCTTGATCGGGGGTGCACGCACAGATACGCAGTATTTT.